A single sample gave rise to the 5 T cell receptor beta chains below, sequenced in a study of CD8+CD57+ T cells in acquired aplastic anemia. Previously, flow cytometry had revealed CD8+CD57+ cell expansion in the patients chosen for sequencing. Using genomic DNA as the template, TCR beta VDJ and CDR3 profiling was carried out. Each CDR3 protein gets one entry after TCRdb re-called the reads with MiXCR. This sample carries around 80,000 distinct CDR3 sequences, roughly two thirds of them seen once, and the ten largest clones take about 82%. The material sequenced was sorted CD4+, CD8+, or CD8+CD57+ T cells (not recorded which) from PBMCs. The receptors stem from a human donor with aplastic anemia.

The V call is TRBV15, the J call TRBJ1-1, with TRBD1 matching over 10 bases. Per germline, CDR1 LNHNV and CDR2 YYDKDF (reference sequence). J gave up 4 bases and V 2 bases, and 10 bases lay outside the gene matches. The CDR3 covers 17 residues. As DNA, the CDR3 is TGTGCCACCAGCAGACCATTTCCGGGACAGGGGCGCACTGAAGCTTTCTTT. Translated: CATSRPFPGQGRTEAFF.

This chain joins TRBV7-2 and TRBJ2-5; unclear D gene. V was trimmed by 1 base and J by 5 bases, leaving 5 bases between them. Germline V lookup: CDR1 SGHTA, CDR2 FQGNSA. The CDR3 contains 12 residues. The CDR3 reads CASSLDVETQYF. In DNA, the CDR3 is TGTGCCAGCAGCTTAGATGTCGAGACCCAGTACTTC.

The chain recombines TRBV12-3 or TRBV12-4 with TRBJ2-3; possibly TRBD2 for D (5 bases). There are 17 residues in the CDR3. Trimming shortened V by 0 bases and J by 4 bases, and 17 bases separated the two germline ends. Here the CDR3 DNA reads TGTGCCAGCAGTTTAGCGCCACTAGGACCCCCCGCAGATACGCAGTATTTT. This gives the protein CASSLAPLGPPADTQYF.

This clonotype has just a few counts. The chain links TRBV20-1 to TRBJ1-1; D is unclear. The germline CDR1 and CDR2 sequences are DFQATT and SNEGSKA (reference sequence). Trimming cost V 1 base and J 4 bases, with 7 bases left between them. The CDR3 covers 12 residues. CDR3 bases: TGCAGTGCTAGAGTTGGGTCCACTGAAGCTTTCTTT. Translating it yields CSARVGSTEAFF.

The chain joins TRBV2 to TRBJ2-1, with unresolved D. CDR1 and CDR2 (germline): SNHLY, FYNNEI. This CDR3 has 15 residues. The V end was cut by 6 bases, the J end by 0 bases, with 12 bases between. The CDR3 sequence: CASRDSPLSYNEQFF. CDR3 bases: TGTGCCAGCAGAGATAGTCCCCTCTCCTACAATGAGCAGTTCTTC.